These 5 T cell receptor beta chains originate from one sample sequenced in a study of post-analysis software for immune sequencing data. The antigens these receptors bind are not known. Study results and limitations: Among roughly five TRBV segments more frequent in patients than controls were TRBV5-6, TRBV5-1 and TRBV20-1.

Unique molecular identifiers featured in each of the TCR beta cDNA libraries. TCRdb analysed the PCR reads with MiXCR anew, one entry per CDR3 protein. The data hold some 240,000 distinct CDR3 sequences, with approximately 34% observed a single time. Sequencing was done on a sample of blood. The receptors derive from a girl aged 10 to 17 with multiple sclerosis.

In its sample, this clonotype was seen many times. CDR3 amino acids: CANSTGNTDTQYF. CDR3 bases: TGTGCCAATTCGACAGGGAACACAGATACGCAGTATTTT. The genes are TRBV7-9 and TRBJ2-3, with 7 bases matching TRBD1. The V segment lost 10 bases and the J segment 2 bases; nucleotides outside the gene matches: 6. From germline, CDR1 is SEHNR and CDR2 FQNEAQ (reference sequence). The CDR3 runs to 13 residues.

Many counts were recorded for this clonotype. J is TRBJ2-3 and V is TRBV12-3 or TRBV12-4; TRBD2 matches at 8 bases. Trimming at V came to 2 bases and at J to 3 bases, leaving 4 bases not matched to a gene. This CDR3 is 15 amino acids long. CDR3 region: CASSLLVAGTDTQYF. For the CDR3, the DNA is TGTGCCAGCAGTTTACTCGTAGCGGGGACAGATACGCAGTATTTT.

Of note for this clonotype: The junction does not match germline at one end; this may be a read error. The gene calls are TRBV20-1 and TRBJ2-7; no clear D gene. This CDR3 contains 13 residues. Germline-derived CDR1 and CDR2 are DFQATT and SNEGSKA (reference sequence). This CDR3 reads CSARSYESYGQYF. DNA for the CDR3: TGCAGTGCCCGAAGTTACGAATCCTACGGGCAGTACTTC.

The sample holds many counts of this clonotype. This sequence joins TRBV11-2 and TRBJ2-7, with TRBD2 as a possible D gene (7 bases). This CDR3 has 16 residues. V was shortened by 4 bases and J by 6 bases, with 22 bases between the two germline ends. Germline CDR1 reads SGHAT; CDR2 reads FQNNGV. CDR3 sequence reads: CASSYSNWGGQGEQYF. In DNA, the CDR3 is TGTGCCAGCAGCTACTCGAACTGGGGGGGCCAGGGCGAGCAGTACTTC.

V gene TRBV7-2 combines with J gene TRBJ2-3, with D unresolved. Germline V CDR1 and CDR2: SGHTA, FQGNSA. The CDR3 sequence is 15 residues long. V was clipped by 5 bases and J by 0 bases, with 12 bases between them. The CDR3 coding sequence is TGTGCCAGCAGCCCCGGGCTAGATAGCACAGATACGCAGTATTTT. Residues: CASSPGLDSTDTQYF.